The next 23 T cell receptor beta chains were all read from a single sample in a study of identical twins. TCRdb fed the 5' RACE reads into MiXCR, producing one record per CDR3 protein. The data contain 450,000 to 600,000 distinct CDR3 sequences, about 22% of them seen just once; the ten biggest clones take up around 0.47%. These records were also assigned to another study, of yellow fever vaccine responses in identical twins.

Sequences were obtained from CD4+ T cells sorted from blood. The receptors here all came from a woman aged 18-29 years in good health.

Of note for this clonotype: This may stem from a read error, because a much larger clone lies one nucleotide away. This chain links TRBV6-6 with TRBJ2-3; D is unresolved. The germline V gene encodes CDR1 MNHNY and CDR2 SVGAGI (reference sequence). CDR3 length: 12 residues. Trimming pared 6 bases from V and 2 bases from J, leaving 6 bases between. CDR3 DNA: TGTGCCAGCAGACCCCACACAGATACGCAGTATTTT. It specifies CASRPHTDTQYF.

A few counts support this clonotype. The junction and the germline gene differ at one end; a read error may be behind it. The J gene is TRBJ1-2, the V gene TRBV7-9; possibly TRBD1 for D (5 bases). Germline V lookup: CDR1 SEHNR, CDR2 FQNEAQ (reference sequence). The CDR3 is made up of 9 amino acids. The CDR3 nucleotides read TGTGCCAGCAGCCCGAGGGACGCCTTC. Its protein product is CASSPRDAF.

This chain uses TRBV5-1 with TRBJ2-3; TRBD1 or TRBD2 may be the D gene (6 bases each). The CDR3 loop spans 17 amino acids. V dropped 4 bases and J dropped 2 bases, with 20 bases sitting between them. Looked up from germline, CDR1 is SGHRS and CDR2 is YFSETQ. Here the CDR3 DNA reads TGCGCCAGCAGCCCCACTAGGCTTCGGGGGCCCACAGATACGCAGTATTTT. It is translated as CASSPTRLRGPTDTQYF.

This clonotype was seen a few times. The CDR3 region is CSARGPTGGLTDTQYF. The CDR3 nucleotides read TGCAGTGCTAGAGGCCCGACAGGGGGCCTCACAGATACGCAGTATTTT. The chain combines TRBV20-1 with TRBJ2-3; 10 nucleotides agree with TRBD1. V was clipped by 1 base and J by 2 bases; unmatched bases: 6. This CDR3 spans 16 amino acids. CDR1 DFQATT and CDR2 SNEGSKA come from the germline V gene (reference sequence).

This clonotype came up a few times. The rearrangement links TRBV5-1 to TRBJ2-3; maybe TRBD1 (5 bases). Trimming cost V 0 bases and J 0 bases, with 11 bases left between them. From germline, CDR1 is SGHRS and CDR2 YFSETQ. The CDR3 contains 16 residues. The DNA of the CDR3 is TGCGCCAGCAGCTTGGCTCAGGGCGCTAGCACAGATACGCAGTATTTT. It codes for CASSLAQGASTDTQYF.

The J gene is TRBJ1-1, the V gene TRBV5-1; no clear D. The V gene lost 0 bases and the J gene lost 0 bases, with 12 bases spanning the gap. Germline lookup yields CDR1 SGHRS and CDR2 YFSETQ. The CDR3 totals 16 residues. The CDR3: CASSLVGGPMNTEAFF. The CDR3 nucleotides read TGCGCCAGCAGCTTGGTGGGCGGACCCATGAACACTGAAGCTTTCTTT.

Written as DNA, the CDR3 is TGTGCCAGCAGCCCCGGAACATTCGACTCCTACGAGCAGTACTTC. Protein sequence: CASSPGTFDSYEQYF. The gene calls are TRBV6-1 and TRBJ2-7; D gene uncertain. Per germline, CDR1 MNHNS and CDR2 SASEGT. The CDR3 length is 15 residues. V was pared by 6 bases and J by 0 bases, with 15 bases between.

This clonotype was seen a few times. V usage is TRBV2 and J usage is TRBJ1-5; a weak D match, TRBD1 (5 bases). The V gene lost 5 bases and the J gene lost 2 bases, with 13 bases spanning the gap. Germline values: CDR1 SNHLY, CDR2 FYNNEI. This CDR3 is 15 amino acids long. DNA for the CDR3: TGTGCCAGCAGTACGGGCAGGGAGGGCAATCAGCCCCAGCATTTT. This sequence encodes CASSTGREGNQPQHF.

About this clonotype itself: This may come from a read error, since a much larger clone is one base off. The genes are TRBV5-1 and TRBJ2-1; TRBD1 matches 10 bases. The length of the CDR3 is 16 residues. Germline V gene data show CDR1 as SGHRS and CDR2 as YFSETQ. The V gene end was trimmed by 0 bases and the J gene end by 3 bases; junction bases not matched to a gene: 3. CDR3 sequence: CASSLVGTGVYNEQFF. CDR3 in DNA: TGCGCCAGCAGCTTGGTAGGGACAGGGGTCTACAATGAGCAGTTCTTC.

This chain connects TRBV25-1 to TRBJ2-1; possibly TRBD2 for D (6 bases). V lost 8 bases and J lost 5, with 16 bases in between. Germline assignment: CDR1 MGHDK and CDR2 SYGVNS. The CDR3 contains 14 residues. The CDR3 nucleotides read TGTGCCAGCGCAGGGAGGACTGGGAACAATGAGCAGTTCTTC. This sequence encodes CASAGRTGNNEQFF.

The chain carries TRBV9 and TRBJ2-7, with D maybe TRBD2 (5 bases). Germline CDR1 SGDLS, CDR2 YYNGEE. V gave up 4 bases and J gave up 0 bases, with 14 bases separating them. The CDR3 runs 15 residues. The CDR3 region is CASSIGPDFSYEQYF. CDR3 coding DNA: TGTGCCAGCAGCATAGGGCCGGACTTCTCCTACGAGCAGTACTTC.

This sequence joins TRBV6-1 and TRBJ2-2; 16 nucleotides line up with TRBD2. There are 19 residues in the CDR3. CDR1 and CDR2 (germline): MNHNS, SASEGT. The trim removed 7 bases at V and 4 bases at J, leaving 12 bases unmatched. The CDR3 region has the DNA TGTGCCAGCACCTATGGGGGACTAGCGGGGGGGCCCCTCACCGGGGAGCTGTTTTTT. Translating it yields CASTYGGLAGGPLTGELFF.

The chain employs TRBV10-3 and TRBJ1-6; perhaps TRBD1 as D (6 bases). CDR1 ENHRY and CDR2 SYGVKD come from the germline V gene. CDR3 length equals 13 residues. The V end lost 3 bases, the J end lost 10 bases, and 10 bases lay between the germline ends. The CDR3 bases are TGTGCCATCAGTGATGACAGGATCTCACCCCTCCACTTT. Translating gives CAISDDRISPLHF.

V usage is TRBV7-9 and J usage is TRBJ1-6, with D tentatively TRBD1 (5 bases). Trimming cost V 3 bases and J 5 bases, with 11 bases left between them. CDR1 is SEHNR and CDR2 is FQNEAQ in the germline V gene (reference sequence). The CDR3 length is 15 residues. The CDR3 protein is CASSFGAPNNSPLHF. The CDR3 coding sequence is TGTGCCAGCAGCTTCGGGGCCCCTAATAATTCACCCCTCCACTTT. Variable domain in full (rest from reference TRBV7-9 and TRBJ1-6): DTGVSQNPRHKITKRGQNVTFRCDPISEHNRLYWYRQTLGQGPEFLTYFQNEAQLEKSRLLSDRFSAERPKGSFSTLEIQRTEQGDSAMYLCASSFGAPNNSPLHFGNGTRLTVT.

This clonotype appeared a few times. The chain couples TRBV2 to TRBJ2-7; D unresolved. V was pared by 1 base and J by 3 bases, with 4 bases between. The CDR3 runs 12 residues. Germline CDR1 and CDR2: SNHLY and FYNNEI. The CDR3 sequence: CASSEGIYEQYV. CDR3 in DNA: TGTGCCAGCAGTGAAGGAATCTACGAGCAGTACGTC.

CDR3 DNA sequence: TGTGCCAGCAGCTTGTCCCAGGCGGGAGCGTACTCCTACAATGAGCAGTTCTTC. Amino acids: CASSLSQAGAYSYNEQFF. The chain has TRBV5-5 and TRBJ2-1, with 7 bases aligning to TRBD2. The CDR3 totals 18 residues. The germline V gene encodes CDR1 SGHKS and CDR2 YYEKEE (reference sequence). Losses at the gene ends were 1 base for V and 0 bases for J; bases not matched to a gene: 10.

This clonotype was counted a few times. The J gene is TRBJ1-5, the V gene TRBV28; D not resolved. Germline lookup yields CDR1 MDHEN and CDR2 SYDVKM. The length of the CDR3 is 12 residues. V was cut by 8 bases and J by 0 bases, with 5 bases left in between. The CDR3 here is CASLTSNQPQHF. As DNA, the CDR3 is TGTGCCAGCCTCACTAGCAATCAGCCCCAGCATTTT.

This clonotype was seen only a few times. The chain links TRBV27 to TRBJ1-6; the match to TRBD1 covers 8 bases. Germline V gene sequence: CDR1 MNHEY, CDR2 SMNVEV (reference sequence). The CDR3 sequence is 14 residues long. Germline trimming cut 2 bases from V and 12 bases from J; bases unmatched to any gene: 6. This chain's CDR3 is CASSLRTGTQPLHF. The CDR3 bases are TGTGCCAGCAGTTTAAGGACAGGGACTCAACCCCTCCACTTT.

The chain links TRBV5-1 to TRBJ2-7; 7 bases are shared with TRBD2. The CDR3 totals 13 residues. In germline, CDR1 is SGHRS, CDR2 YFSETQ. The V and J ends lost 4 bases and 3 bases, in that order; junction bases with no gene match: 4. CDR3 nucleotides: TGCGCCAGCAGCGTGACTAGCAGCTACGAGCAGTACTTC. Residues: CASSVTSSYEQYF.

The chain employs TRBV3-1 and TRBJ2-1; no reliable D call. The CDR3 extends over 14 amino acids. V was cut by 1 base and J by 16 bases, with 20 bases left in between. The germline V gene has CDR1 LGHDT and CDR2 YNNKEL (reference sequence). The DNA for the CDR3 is TGTGCCAGCAGCCAAGGTCAGAGTTCGGCAGCCAATTTCTTC. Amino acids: CASSQGQSSAANFF.

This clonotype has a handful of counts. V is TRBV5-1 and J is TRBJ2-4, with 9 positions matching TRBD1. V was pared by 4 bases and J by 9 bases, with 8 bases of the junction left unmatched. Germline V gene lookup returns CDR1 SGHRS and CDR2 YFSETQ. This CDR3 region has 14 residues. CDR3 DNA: TGCGCCAGCAGCCCCGGACAGGGGTCCGTCATTCAGTACTTC. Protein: CASSPGQGSVIQYF.

The CDR3 DNA sequence: TGTGCCAGCAGCCAATTGGGACAGGGGGTTGAGCAGTACTTC. Translation: CASSQLGQGVEQYF. This sequence joins TRBV3-1 and TRBJ2-7, with 11 bases that match TRBD1. The germline V gene has CDR1 LGHDT and CDR2 YNNKEL (reference sequence). Unmatched junction bases numbered 4, after V lost 2 bases and J lost 7 bases. The CDR3 length is 14 residues.

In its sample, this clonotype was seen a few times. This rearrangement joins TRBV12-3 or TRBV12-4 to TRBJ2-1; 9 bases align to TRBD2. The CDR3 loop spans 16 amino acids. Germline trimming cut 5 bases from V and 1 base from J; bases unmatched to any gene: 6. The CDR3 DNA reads TGTGCCAGCAGTCCCCGGGCGGGGGGGTCCTACAATGAGCAGTTCTTC. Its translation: CASSPRAGGSYNEQFF.